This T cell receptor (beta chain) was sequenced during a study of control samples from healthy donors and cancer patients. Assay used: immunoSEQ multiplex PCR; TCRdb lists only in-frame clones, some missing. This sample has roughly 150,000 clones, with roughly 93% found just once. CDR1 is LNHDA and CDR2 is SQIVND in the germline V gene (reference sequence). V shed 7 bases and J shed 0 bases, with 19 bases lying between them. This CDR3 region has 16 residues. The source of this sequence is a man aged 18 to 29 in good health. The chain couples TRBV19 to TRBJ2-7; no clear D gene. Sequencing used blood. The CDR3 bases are TGTGCCAGTACCCCCTCGTTGGGTCGACCCTCCTACGAGCAGTACTTC. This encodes CASTPSLGRPSYEQYF.